One and the same sample provided the 18 T cell receptor beta chains below, sequenced in a study of T cell responses to AZD1222 COVID-19 vaccine. Repertoires were generated with immunoSEQ multiplex PCR, while TCRdb's copy carries only in-frame clones and drops some. The sample gives about 120,000 clones, 70% to 90% of which show up once; 17% is in the top ten. Sequenced material: peripheral blood, taken 28 days after the second AZD1222 dose. These receptors all stem from an adult who received the AZD1222 COVID-19 vaccine.

The chain couples TRBV15 to TRBJ2-5; 14 bases match TRBD2. This CDR3 is 18 amino acids long. CDR1 is LNHNV and CDR2 is YYDKDF in the germline V gene (reference sequence). After removal of 1 base from V and 2 bases from J, the junction contained 6 bases not matched to a gene. In DNA form, the CDR3 reads TGTGCCACCAGCAGAGGACTAGCGGGGGGGCGGTATCAAGAGACCCAGTACTTC. This gives the protein CATSRGLAGGRYQETQYF.

The J gene is TRBJ1-1, the V gene TRBV3-1 (or the pseudogene TRBV3-2), with 7 bases identical to TRBD1. CDR3 length: 13 residues. Germline V gene sequence: CDR1 LGHDT, CDR2 YNNKEL (reference sequence). The trim removed 2 bases at V and 7 bases at J, leaving 4 bases unmatched. The CDR3 protein is CASSQLQGDEAFF. CDR3 DNA sequence: TGTGCCAGCAGCCAACTCCAGGGGGATGAAGCTTTCTTT.

The J gene is TRBJ1-2, the V gene TRBV4-1; tentatively, D is TRBD1 (6 bases). V lost 6 bases and J lost 4, with 9 bases in between. The germline V gene encodes CDR1 MGHRA and CDR2 YSYEKL. The length of the CDR3 is 12 residues. The CDR3, as DNA: TGCGCCAGCAGGGGGGCCGCCTATGGCTACACCTTC. This codes for CASRGAAYGYTF.

The rearrangement links TRBV10-3 to TRBJ2-1; D not certain. The V gene's germline CDR1 is ENHRY and CDR2 SYGVKD. The CDR3 is made up of 15 amino acids. Trimming cost V 0 bases and J 4 bases, with 10 bases left between them. The CDR3 sequence is CAISESLDRYNEQFF. The CDR3 nucleotides read TGTGCCATCAGTGAGTCCCTAGATCGATACAATGAGCAGTTCTTC.

This chain uses TRBV24-1 with TRBJ1-3; TRBD1 matches 8 bases. The trim removed 0 bases at V and 1 base at J, leaving 7 bases unmatched. Germline assignment: CDR1 KGHDR and CDR2 SFDVKD. This CDR3 comprises 18 residues. The DNA for the CDR3 is TGTGCCACCAGTGATTTGAGCTACAGGGGGGGATCTGGAAACACCATATATTTT. It is translated as CATSDLSYRGGSGNTIYF.

The chain joins TRBV7-9 to TRBJ2-5, with D perhaps being TRBD1 or TRBD2 (6 bases each). V was cut by 5 bases and J by 5 bases, with 18 bases left in between. CDR1 and CDR2 (germline): SEHNR, FQNEAQ (reference sequence). The CDR3 runs to 15 residues. CDR3 bases: TGTGCCAGCAGCCCGACGGAGGGGGAATTGGAGACCCAGTACTTC. Encoded protein: CASSPTEGELETQYF.

V and J are TRBV2 and TRBJ2-3; 11 bases line up with TRBD2. Unmatched junction bases numbered 5, after V lost 3 bases and J lost 3 bases. This CDR3 spans 16 amino acids. Germline V gives CDR1 SNHLY, CDR2 FYNNEI. CDR3 loop: CASSDLTSGETDTQYF. CDR3 DNA sequence: TGTGCCAGCAGTGATCTGACTAGCGGGGAGACAGATACGCAGTATTTT. Full variable domain (remainder filled in from reference TRBV2 and TRBJ2-3): EPEVTQTPSHQVTQMGQEVILRCVPISNHLYFYWYRQILGQKVEFLVSFYNNEISEKSEIFDDQFSVERPDGSNFTLKIRSTKLEDSAMYFCASSDLTSGETDTQYFGPGTRLTVL.

On this clone: Other DNA sequences in the sample encode the same CDR3. This chain connects TRBV29-1 to TRBJ1-2; tentative D call: TRBD1 (5 bases). The CDR3 totals 12 residues. Germline CDR1 SQVTM, CDR2 ANQGSEA. The V and J ends lost 6 bases and 3 bases respectively, with 11 bases between them. Written as DNA, the CDR3 is TGCAGCGTAGGTCAGGGCGACTATGGCTACACCTTC. Its protein product is CSVGQGDYGYTF.

The chain joins TRBV5-1 to TRBJ1-2; the match to TRBD1 covers 11 bases. V gave up 4 bases and J gave up 5 bases; unmatched junction bases: 7. Per germline, CDR1 SGHRS and CDR2 YFSETQ. The CDR3 is made up of 15 amino acids. The CDR3 loop is CASSLGQGAEYGYTF. CDR3 DNA sequence: TGCGCCAGCAGCCTAGGACAGGGGGCGGAGTATGGCTACACCTTC.

The CDR3, as DNA: TGTGCCATCAGTGACGCGGCTAGCGGGGTACGAGAGACCCAGTACTTC. Its protein product is CAISDAASGVRETQYF. The V call is TRBV10-3, the J call TRBJ2-5, with TRBD2 matching over 9 bases. The CDR3 is made up of 16 amino acids. Germline V gives CDR1 ENHRY, CDR2 SYGVKD. The J segment lost 4 bases and the V segment lost 3 bases, leaving 9 bases of the junction unmatched.

This clone was detected a few times. This chain links TRBV10-3 with TRBJ1-3; no clear D. Germline V lookup: CDR1 ENHRY, CDR2 SYGVKD. There are 11 residues in the CDR3. The germline V and J ends were trimmed by 8 bases and 4 bases, with 6 bases remaining between them. The CDR3 DNA reads as TGTGCCATCGGAGGGGGAAACACCATATATTTT. It encodes CAIGGGNTIYF.

The J gene is TRBJ1-2, the V gene TRBV7-2; D may be TRBD1 (6 bases). The CDR3 covers 14 residues. Germline assignment: CDR1 SGHTA and CDR2 FQGNSA. Between the trimmed V and J ends, which lost 5 bases and 4 bases, there was a span of 14 bases. The CDR3 reads CASSPYQGTYGYTF. In DNA, the CDR3 is TGTGCCAGCAGCCCCTACCAGGGGACCTATGGCTACACCTTC.

The rearrangement uses TRBV10-1 and TRBJ1-5, with D unresolved. V lost 4 bases and J lost 6, with 4 bases in between. Germline V lookup: CDR1 WNHNN, CDR2 SYGVQD (reference sequence). The CDR3 totals 11 residues. For the CDR3, the DNA is TGCGCCAGCAGTGGGGGTCAGCCCCAGCATTTT. Translating gives CASSGGQPQHF.

J is TRBJ1-5 and V is TRBV7-2, with D possibly TRBD1 on 5 matching bases. Germline CDR1 SGHTA, CDR2 FQGNSA. V shed 8 bases and J shed 4 bases, with 12 bases lying between them. The CDR3 extends over 13 amino acids. DNA for the CDR3: TGTGCCAGCGGACTACAGGATAATCAGCCCCAGCATTTT. This translates into CASGLQDNQPQHF.

The J gene is TRBJ1-3, the V gene TRBV15, with D unresolved. CDR3 size: 13 residues. V was shortened by 5 bases and J by 3 bases, with 8 bases between the two germline ends. Germline CDR1 reads LNHNV; CDR2 reads YYDKDF (reference sequence). The CDR3 spells CATSGRFGNTIYF. In nucleotides, the CDR3 is TGTGCCACCAGCGGACGTTTTGGAAACACCATATATTTT. Supplemented by reference TRBV15 and TRBJ1-3, the full variable domain reads DAMVIQNPRYQVTQFGKPVTLSCSQTLNHNVMYWYQQKSSQAPKLLFHYYDKDFNNEADTPDNFQSRRPNTSFCFLDIRSPGLGDTAMYLCATSGRFGNTIYFGEGSWLTVV.

The V gene is TRBV5-1, the J gene TRBJ1-1; 10 bases fit TRBD1. CDR3 length: 13 amino acids. The V gene end was trimmed by 3 bases and the J gene end by 5 bases; junction bases not matched to a gene: 1. Per the germline V gene, CDR1 is SGHRS and CDR2 is YFSETQ. DNA for the CDR3: TGCGCCAGCAGCTGGGGACAGGGGACTGAAGCTTTCTTT. Protein sequence: CASSWGQGTEAFF. The full variable domain, with the rest looked up from reference TRBV5-1 and TRBJ1-1, is KAGVTQTPRYLIKTRGQQVTLSCSPISGHRSVSWYQQTPGQGLQFLFEYFSETQRNKGNFPGRFSGRQFSNSRSEMNVSTLELGDSALYLCASSWGQGTEAFFGQGTRLTVV.

The V call is TRBV18, the J call TRBJ2-1, with 7 bases matching TRBD2. The CDR3 is 15 amino acids. Germline trimming cut 3 bases from V and 6 bases from J; bases unmatched to any gene: 8. Germline V gives CDR1 KGHSH, CDR2 LQKENI. CDR3 DNA: TGTGCCAGCTCACCCGGACTAGTTGATGTCAATGAGCAGTTCTTC. This sequence encodes CASSPGLVDVNEQFF. The full variable domain, completed using reference TRBV18 and TRBJ2-1, is NAGVMQNPRHLVRRRGQEARLRCSPMKGHSHVYWYRQLPEEGLKFMVYLQKENIIDESGMPKERFSAEFPKEGPSILRIQQVVRGDSAAYFCASSPGLVDVNEQFFGPGTRLTVL.

The V and J genes are TRBV3-1 (or the pseudogene TRBV3-2) and TRBJ2-7, with TRBD2 matching 12 bases. Germline lookup yields CDR1 LGHDT and CDR2 YNNKEL (reference sequence). The CDR3 has 15 amino acids. Unmatched junction bases numbered 4, after V lost 1 base and J lost 6 bases. As DNA, the CDR3 is TGTGCCAGCAGCCAAGGGACTAGCGGGGACCGCGAGCAGTACTTC. Translation: CASSQGTSGDREQYF.